This is a list of T cell receptor beta chains from one sample in a study of T cell repertoires in cytomegalovirus infection. Their target antigens are unknown. Each CDR3 protein is one row after TCRdb ran MiXCR on the reads. In the table there are 700,000 to 950,000 distinct CDR3 sequences, approximately 32% of which are singletons. Here the sequenced sample was cultured CD8+ T cells from PBMCs, taken from culture after CMV antigen stimulation. The receptors were gathered from a human donor in good health (CMV status not recorded). Some clones in this sample may be carry-over from other donors' samples. Each CDR3 is given with its conserved first and last residue. The D gene is left open where the match is weak. The size entry is marked missing in some rows and otherwise reads once, few, many or a size class.

clone size	D gene	J gene	V gene	CDR3 protein	CDR3 DNA
.	.	TRBJ2-1	TRBV9	CASSVEGGVGVGDIAYNEQFF	TGTGCCAGCAGCGTAGAGGGGGGGGTGGGGGTGGGGGACATCGCCTACAATGAGCAGTTCTTC
few	.	TRBJ1-1	TRBV15	CATSRTGNTEAFF	TGTGCCACCAGCAGGACAGGGAACACTGAAGCTTTCTTT
.	.	TRBJ2-1	TRBV28	CASGWYEQFF	TGTGCCAGCGGGTGGTATGAGCAGTTCTTC
few	.	TRBJ2-3	TRBV2	CASNGGSTDTQYF	TGTGCCAGCAACGGGGGCTCCACAGATACGCAGTATTTT
.	TRBD1	TRBJ2-7	TRBV18	CASSPGQGVITYEQYF	TGTGCCAGCTCACCCGGACAGGGTGTTATCACCTACGAGCAGTACTTC
few	TRBD1	TRBJ1-4	TRBV7-9	CASSRVIRDRGNSGEKLFF	TGTGCCAGCAGCCGAGTAATCCGGGACAGGGGGAATTCCGGAGAAAAACTGTTTTTT
.	.	TRBJ1-1	TRBV4-1	CASSPLEGLNTEAFF	TGCGCCAGCAGCCCCCTTGAGGGACTGAACACTGAAGCTTTCTTT
few	TRBD1	TRBJ2-1	TRBV4-1	CASSQVTGGDEQFF	TGCGCCAGCAGCCAAGTGACAGGGGGGGATGAGCAGTTCTTC
once	.	TRBJ1-6	TRBV6-5	CASSPPAGDNSPLHF	TGTGCCAGCAGCCCACCGGCCGGAGATAATTCACCCCTCCACTTT
.	.	TRBJ1-1	TRBV7-9	CASSSLHANTEAFF	TGTGCCAGCAGTTCTTTACACGCGAACACTGAAGCTTTCTTT
.	.	TRBJ2-3	TRBV6-5	CASTWDLQTAATDTQYF	TGTGCCAGCACTTGGGACCTTCAGACGGCGGCTACAGATACGCAGTATTTT
.	.	TRBJ2-7	TRBV7-4	CASSLGTAPYEQYF	TGTGCCAGCAGCTTAGGGACGGCGCCCTACGAGCAGTACTTC
many	.	TRBJ1-6	TRBV7-8	CASSLAPEGAYNSPLHF	TGTGCCAGCAGCTTAGCTCCGGAGGGGGCCTATAATTCACCCCTCCACTTT
once	TRBD1	TRBJ2-5	TRBV12-5	CASLGQGPQETQYF	TGTGCTAGTCTGGGACAGGGGCCTCAAGAGACCCAGTACTTC
.	.	TRBJ2-1	TRBV25-1	CASSEWGASYNEQFF	TGTGCCAGCAGTGAATGGGGGGCATCCTACAATGAGCAGTTCTTC
.	.	TRBJ1-5	TRBV6-6	CASSYVKNSNQPQHF	TGTGCCAGCAGTTACGTCAAGAATAGCAATCAGCCCCAGCATTTT
.	.	TRBJ2-5	TRBV6-2/TRBV6-3	CATWTVDQETQYF	TGTGCCACCTGGACAGTGGACCAAGAGACCCAGTACTTC
.	TRBD2	TRBJ2-1	TRBV4-1	CASSQPSGASYNEQFF	TGCGCCAGCAGCCAACCTAGCGGGGCGTCCTACAATGAGCAGTTCTTC
.	TRBD2	TRBJ2-2	TRBV9	CASSVNLAGGHNTGELFF	TGTGCCAGCAGCGTAAACCTAGCGGGGGGTCACAACACCGGGGAGCTGTTTTTT
.	.	TRBJ2-7	TRBV7-9	CAVMRGYEQYF	TGTGCCGTGATGAGGGGCTACGAGCAGTACTTC
.	TRBD1	TRBJ1-2	TRBV4-1	CASSPLTGQEINNYGYTF	TGCGCCAGCAGCCCCCTAACGGGACAGGAAATAAACAACTATGGCTACACCTTC
many	.	TRBJ2-7	TRBV7-2	CASSPLPLGSYEQYF	TGTGCCAGCAGCCCACTCCCATTAGGGAGCTACGAGCAGTACTTC
few	.	TRBJ1-2	TRBV6-5	CASSYSPAGDGYTF	TGTGCCAGCAGTTACTCTCCGGCAGGGGATGGCTACACCTTC
few	.	TRBJ1-1	TRBV12-3/TRBV12-4	CASSNSPGTEAFF	TGTGCCAGCAGTAACAGTCCTGGCACTGAAGCTTTCTTT
few	TRBD1	TRBJ2-1	TRBV19	CASSIDKGAGNEQFF	TGTGCCAGTAGTATAGACAAGGGGGCAGGCAATGAGCAGTTCTTC
.	TRBD2	TRBJ2-3	TRBV12-3/TRBV12-4	CASRDYHTDTQYF	TGTGCCAGCCGGGACTACCACACAGATACGCAGTATTTT
.	.	TRBJ2-7	TRBV6-5	CASSYSQVYEQYF	TGTGCCAGCAGTTACTCGCAGGTCTACGAGCAGTACTTC
.	.	TRBJ1-2	TRBV2	CARTAEPYYGYTF	TGTGCCAGGACGGCAGAACCTTACTATGGCTACACCTTC
.	.	TRBJ1-1	TRBV15	CATGQERAFF	TGTGCCACCGGCCAAGAAAGAGCTTTCTTT
.	.	TRBJ2-7	TRBV12-3/TRBV12-4	CASGLGATPYEQYF	TGTGCCAGCGGTTTGGGGGCGACGCCCTACGAGCAGTACTTC